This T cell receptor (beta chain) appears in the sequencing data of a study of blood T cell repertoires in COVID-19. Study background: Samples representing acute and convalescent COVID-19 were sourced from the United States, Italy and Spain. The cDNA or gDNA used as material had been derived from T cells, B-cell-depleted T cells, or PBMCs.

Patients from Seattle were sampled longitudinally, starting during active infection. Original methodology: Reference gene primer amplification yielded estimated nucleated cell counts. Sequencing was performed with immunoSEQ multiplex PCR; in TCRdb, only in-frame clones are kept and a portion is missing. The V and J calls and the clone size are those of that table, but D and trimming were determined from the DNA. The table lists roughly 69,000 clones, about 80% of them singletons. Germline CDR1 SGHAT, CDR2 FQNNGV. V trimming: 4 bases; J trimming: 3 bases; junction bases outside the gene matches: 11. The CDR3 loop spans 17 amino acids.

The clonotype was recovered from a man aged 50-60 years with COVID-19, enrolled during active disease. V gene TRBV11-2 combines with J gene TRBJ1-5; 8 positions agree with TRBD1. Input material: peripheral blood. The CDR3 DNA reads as TGTGCCAGCAGCTCCTACACCGGGACAGGAGCCAATCAGCCCCAGCATTTT. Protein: CASSSYTGTGANQPQHF. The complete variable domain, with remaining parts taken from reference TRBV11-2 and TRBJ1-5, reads EAGVAQSPRYKIIEKRQSVAFWCNPISGHATLYWYQQILGQGPKLLIQFQNNGVVDDSQLPKDRFSAERLKGVDSTLKIQPAKLEDSAVYLCASSSYTGTGANQPQHFGDGTRLSIL.